This T cell receptor (beta chain) was obtained from a study of human T cells and chemical hapten exposure. The junction had 5 bases not matched to a gene; V was cut back by 8 bases and J by 9 bases. Germline loops: CDR1 ENHRY, CDR2 SYGVKD. The length of the CDR3 is 12 residues. Time point of the sample: pre-sensitization, week 0. Treatment indicated: therapeutic diphenylcyclopropenone sensitization with weekly scalp DPC. This clonotype appeared a few times. Attachment of unique molecular identifiers to individual cDNA molecules was performed in the library. TCRdb re-derived calls from the RACE reads in MiXCR, one entry per CDR3 protein. The repertoire holds more than 70,000 distinct CDR3 sequences, with 8.5% as singletons.

The V call is TRBV10-3, the J call TRBJ2-1, with TRBD1 identical over 9 bases. Here the sequenced sample was whole blood, taken in connection with sensitization to the hapten diphenylcyclopropenone (DPC). The sequence was obtained from a man aged 35 to 55 with alopecia areata. Some clones in this sample may be carry-over from other donors' samples. The CDR3 region has the DNA TGTGCCATCCGGACAGGGGAACGTGAGCAGTTCTTC. Its translation: CAIRTGEREQFF.